The present TCR beta chain was sequenced within a study of T-cell memory formation after mild COVID-19. Across the study: Across donors, TCR clusters were largely donor specific. Study-wide results and caveats: Contracting clones from day 15 to 85 showed balanced CD4/CD8; later expanders favored CD4+.

A single record per CDR3 protein comes from TCRdb applying MiXCR to the 5' RACE reads. The sample consists of about 470,000 distinct CDR3 sequences, roughly 18% of them appearing once. Germline values: CDR1 LNHNV, CDR2 YYDKDF (reference sequence). Between the trimmed V and J ends, which lost 5 bases and 4 bases, there was a span of 15 bases. The CDR3 sequence is 15 residues long. This clonotype was picked up a small number of times. Its antigen is as yet unknown. The sequence was obtained from an adult woman who had mild COVID-19 (a few samples of this study predate the infection). Cell type and time point are not known. J is TRBJ1-5 and V is TRBV15, with D possibly matching TRBD1 (6 bases). Sequences were obtained from PBMCs or a T cell subset sorted from them (not recorded which). CDR3 amino acids: CATSRTGFENQPQHF. For the CDR3, the DNA is TGTGCCACCAGCCGTACAGGGTTCGAAAATCAGCCCCAGCATTTT.